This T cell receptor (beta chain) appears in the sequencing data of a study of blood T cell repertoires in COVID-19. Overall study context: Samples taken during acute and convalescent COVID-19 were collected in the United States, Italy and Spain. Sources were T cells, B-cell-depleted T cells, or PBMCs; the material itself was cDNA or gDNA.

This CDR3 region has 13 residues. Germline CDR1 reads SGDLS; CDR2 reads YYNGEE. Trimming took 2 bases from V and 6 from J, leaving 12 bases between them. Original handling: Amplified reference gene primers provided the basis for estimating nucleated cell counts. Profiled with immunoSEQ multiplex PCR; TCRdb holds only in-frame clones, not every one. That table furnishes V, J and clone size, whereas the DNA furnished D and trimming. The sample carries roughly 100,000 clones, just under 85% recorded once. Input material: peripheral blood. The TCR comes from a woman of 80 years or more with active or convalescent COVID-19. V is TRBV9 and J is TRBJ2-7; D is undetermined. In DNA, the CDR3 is TGTGCCAGCAGCGTCCTTGCAAGCGCCGAGCAGTACTTC. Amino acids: CASSVLASAEQYF.